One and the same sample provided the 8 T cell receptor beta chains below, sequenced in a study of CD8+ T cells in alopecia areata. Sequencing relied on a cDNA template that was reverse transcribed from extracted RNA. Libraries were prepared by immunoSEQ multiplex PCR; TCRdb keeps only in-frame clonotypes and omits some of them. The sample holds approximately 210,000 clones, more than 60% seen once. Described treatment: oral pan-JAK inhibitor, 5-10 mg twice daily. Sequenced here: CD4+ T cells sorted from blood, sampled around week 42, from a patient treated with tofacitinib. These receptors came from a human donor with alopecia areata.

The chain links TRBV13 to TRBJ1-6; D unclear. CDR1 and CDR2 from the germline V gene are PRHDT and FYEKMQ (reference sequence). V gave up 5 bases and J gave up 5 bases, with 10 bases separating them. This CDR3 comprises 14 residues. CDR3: CASSPWADNSPLHF. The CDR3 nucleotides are TGTGCCAGCAGCCCCTGGGCCGATAATTCACCCCTCCACTTT. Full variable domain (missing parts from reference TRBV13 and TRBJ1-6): AAGVIQSPRHLIKEKRETATLKCYPIPRHDTVYWYQQGPGQDPQFLISFYEKMQSDKGSIPDRFSAQQFSDYHSELNMSSLELGDSALYFCASSPWADNSPLHFGNGTRLTVT.

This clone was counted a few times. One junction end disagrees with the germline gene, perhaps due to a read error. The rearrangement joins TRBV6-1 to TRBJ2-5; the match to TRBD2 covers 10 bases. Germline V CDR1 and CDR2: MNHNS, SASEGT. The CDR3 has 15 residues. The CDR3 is CAISALGTSEETQYF. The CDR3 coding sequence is TGTGCCATCAGTGCCCTCGGGACTAGCGAAGAGACCCAGTACTTC.

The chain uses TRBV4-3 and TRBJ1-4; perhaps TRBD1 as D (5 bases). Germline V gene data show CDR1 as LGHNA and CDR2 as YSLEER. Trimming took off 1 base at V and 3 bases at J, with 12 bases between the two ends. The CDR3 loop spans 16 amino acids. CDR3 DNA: TGCGCCAGCAGCCAAGCCAGGGTACAAGCTAATGAAAAACTGTTTTTT. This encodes CASSQARVQANEKLFF.

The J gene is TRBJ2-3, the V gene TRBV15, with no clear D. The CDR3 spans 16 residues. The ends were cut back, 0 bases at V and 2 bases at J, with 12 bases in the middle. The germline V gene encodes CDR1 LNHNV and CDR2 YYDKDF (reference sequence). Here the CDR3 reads CATSRDRLLYTDTQYF. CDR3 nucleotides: TGTGCCACCAGCAGAGATCGGCTCCTATACACAGATACGCAGTATTTT.

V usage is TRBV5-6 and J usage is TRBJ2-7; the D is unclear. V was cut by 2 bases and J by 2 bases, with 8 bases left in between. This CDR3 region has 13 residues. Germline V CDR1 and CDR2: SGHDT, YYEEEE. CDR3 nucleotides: TGTGCCAGCAGCTTAGGAGATCCCTACGAGCAGTACTTC. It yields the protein CASSLGDPYEQYF.

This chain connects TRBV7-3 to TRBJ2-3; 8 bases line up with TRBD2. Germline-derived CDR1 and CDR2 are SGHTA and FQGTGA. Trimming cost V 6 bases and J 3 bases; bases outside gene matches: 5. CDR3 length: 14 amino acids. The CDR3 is CASSYGLATDTQYF. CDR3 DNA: TGTGCCAGCAGTTACGGACTAGCTACAGATACGCAGTATTTT.

The CDR3 region has the DNA TGTGCCAGCAGTTACTCCGGCGGGGACAGGGCTTCACCCCTCCACTTT. It translates to CASSYSGGDRASPLHF. The chain joins TRBV6-6 to TRBJ1-6; 9 nucleotides match TRBD1. The CDR3 is 16 residues long. Germline V gives CDR1 MNHNY, CDR2 SVGAGI (reference sequence). The ends lost 0 bases at V and 9 bases at J; junction bases unmatched: 6.

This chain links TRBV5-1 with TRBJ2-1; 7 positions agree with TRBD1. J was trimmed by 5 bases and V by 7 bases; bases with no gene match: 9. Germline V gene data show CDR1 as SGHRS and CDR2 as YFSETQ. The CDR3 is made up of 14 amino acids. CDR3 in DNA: TGCGCCAGCTCCCGTACAGGGGTGAACAATGAGCAGTTCTTC. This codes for CASSRTGVNNEQFF.